This paragraph reports one T cell receptor beta chain. Study processing details: Estimates of nucleated cell counts were drawn from the amplification of reference gene primers. The protocol was immunoSEQ multiplex PCR, while the TCRdb copy is restricted to in-frame clones and leaves out a portion. V and J calls and clone size are copied from that table; D and trimming were computed from the DNA. The sample lists about 270,000 clones, approximately 85% occurring once. The V gene's germline CDR1 is LNHDA and CDR2 SQIVND (reference sequence). The V end was cut by 5 bases, the J end by 5 bases, with 15 bases between. There are 14 residues in the CDR3. The data originate from a study of blood T cell repertoires in COVID-19. Cohorts were determined from participant-reported clinical history.

This sequence joins TRBV19 and TRBJ2-5, with a weak D call TRBD2 (5 bases). This sequence originates from a woman between 50 and 59 years old with acute COVID-19. The specimen was PBMCs or T cells enriched from blood (not recorded which). CDR3 loop: CASSPNRGVETQYF. DNA of the CDR3: TGTGCCAGTAGTCCCAACCGGGGAGTTGAGACCCAGTACTTC.